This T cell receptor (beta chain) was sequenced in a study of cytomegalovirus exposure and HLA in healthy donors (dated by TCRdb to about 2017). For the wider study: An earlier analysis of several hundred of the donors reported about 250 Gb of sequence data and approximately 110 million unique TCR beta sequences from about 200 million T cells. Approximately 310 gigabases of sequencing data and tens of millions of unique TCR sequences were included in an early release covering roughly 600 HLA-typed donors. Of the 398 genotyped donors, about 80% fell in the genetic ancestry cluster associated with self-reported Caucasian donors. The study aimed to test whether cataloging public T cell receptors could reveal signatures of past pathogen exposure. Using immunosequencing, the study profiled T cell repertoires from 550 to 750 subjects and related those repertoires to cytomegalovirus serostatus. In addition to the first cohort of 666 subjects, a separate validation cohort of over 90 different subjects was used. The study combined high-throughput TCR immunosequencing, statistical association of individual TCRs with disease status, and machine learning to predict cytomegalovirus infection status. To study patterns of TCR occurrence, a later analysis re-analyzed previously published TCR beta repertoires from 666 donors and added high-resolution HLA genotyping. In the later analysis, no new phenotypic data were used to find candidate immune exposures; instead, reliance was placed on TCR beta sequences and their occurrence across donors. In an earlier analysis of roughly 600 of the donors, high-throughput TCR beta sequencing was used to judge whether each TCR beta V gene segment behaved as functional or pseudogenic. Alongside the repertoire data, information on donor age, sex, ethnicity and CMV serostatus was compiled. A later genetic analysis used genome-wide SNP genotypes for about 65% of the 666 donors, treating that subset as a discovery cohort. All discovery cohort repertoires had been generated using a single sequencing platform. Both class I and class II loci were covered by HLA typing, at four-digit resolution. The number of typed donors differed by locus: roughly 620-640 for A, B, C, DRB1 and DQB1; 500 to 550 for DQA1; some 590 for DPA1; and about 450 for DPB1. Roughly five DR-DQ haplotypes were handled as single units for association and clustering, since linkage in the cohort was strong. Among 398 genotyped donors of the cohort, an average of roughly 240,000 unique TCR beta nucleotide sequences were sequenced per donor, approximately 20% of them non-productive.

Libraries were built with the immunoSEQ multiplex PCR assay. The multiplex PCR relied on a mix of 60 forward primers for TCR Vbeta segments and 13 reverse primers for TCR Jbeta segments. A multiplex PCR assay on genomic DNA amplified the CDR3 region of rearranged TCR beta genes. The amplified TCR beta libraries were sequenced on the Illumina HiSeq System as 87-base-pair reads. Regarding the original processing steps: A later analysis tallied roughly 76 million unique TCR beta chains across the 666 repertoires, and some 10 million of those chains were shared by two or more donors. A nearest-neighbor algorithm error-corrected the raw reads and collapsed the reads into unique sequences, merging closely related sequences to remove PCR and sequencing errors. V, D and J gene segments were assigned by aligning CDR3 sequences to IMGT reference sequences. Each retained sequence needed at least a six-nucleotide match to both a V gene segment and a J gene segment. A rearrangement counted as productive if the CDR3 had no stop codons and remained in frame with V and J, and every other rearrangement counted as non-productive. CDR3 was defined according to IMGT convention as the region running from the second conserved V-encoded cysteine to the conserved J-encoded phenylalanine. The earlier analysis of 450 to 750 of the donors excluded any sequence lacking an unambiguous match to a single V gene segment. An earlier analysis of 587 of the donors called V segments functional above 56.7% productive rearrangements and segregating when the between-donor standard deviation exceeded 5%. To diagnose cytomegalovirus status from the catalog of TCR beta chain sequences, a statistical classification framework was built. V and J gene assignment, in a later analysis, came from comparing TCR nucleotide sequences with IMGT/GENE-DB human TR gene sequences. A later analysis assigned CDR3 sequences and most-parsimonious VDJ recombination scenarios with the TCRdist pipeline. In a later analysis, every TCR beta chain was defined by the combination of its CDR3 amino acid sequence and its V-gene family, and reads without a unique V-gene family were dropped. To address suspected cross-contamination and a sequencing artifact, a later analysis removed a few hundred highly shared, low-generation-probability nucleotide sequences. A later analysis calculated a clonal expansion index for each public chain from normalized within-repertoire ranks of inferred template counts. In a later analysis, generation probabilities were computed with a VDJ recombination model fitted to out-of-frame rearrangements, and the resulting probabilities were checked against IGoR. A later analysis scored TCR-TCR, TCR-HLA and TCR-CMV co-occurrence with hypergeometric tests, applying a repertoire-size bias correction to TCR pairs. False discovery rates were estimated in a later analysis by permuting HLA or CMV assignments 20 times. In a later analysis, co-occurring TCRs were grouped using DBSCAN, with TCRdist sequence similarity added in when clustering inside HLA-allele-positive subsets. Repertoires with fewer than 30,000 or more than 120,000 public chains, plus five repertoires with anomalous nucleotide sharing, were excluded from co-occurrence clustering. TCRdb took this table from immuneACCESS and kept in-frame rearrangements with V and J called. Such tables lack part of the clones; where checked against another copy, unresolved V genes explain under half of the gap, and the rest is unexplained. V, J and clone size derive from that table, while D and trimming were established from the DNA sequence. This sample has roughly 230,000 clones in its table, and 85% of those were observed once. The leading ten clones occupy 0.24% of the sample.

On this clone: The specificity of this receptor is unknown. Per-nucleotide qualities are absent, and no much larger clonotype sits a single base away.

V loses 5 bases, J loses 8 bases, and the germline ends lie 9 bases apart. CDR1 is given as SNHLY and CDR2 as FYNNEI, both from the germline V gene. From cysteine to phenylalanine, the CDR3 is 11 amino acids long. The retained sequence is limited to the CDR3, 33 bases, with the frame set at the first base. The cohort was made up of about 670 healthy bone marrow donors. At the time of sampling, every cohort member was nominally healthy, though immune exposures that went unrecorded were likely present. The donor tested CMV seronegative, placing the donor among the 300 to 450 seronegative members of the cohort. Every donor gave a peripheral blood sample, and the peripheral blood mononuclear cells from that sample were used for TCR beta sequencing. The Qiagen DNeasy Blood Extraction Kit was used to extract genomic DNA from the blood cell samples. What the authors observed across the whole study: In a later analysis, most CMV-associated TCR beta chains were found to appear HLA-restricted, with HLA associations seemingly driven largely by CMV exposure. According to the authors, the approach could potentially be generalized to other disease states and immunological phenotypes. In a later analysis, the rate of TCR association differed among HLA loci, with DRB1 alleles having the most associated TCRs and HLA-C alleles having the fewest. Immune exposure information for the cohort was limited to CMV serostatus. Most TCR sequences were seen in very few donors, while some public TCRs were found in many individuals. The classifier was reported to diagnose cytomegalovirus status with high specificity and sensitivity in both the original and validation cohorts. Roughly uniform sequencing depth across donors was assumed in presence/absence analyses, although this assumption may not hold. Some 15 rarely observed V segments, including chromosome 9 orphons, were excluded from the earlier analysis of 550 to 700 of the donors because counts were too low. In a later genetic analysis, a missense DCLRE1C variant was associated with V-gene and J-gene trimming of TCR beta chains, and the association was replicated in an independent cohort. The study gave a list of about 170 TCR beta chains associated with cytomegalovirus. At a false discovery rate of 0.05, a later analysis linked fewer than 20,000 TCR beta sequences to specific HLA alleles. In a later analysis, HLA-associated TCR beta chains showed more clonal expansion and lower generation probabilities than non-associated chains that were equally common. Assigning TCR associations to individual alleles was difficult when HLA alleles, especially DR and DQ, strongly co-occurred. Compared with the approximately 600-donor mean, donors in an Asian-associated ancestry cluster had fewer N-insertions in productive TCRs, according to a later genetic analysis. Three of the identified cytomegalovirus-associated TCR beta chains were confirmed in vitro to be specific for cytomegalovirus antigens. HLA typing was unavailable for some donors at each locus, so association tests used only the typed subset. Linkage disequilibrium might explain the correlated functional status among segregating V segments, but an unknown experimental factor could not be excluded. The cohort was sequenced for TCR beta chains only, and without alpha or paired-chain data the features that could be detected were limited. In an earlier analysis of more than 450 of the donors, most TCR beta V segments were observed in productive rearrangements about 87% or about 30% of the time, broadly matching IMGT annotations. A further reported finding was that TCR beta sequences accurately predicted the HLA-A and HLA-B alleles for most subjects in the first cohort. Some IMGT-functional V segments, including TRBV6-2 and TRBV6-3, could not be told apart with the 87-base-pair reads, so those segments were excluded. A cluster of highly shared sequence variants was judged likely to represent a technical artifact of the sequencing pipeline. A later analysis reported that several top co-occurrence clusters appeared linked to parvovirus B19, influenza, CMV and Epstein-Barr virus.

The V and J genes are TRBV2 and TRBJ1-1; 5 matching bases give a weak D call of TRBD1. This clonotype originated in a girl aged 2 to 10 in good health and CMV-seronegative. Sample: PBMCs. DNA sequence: TGTGCCAGCAGTTTCAGGGTCGAAGCTTTCTTT. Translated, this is CASSFRVEAFF.